These T cell receptor beta chains were read from a single sample in a study of neurological immune-mediated disorders. TCRdb recomputed calls from the 5' RACE reads with MiXCR, one row per CDR3 protein. The table records roughly 74,000 distinct CDR3 sequences, 4% to 6% of them present only once. The sequenced material came from PBMCs. These receptors were obtained from a man between 18 and 29 years old with multiple sclerosis. CDR3s include the opening cysteine and the closing phenylalanine or tryptophan. The order of the fields is J gene, clone size, V gene, D gene, CDR3 protein, CDR3 DNA. The D gene is left open where the match is weak. Some rows mark clone size as missing; the rest say once, few, many or name a class of expanded clone.

TRBJ1-5,many,TRBV28,NA,CASSQGTSNQPQHF,TGTGCCAGCAGTCAGGGCACCAGCAATCAGCCCCAGCATTTT
TRBJ2-7,many,TRBV5-1,TRBD2,CASSAPGAGDNEQYF,TGCGCCAGCAGCGCCCCCGGGGCGGGAGACAACGAGCAGTACTTC
TRBJ2-7,many,TRBV15,TRBD1,CATSSRQGRNEQYF,TGTGCCACCAGCAGCAGACAGGGGCGAAACGAGCAGTACTTC
TRBJ1-1,NA,TRBV5-1,NA,CASSLAKGGEAFF,TGCGCCAGCAGCTTGGCAAAGGGGGGTGAAGCTTTCTTT
TRBJ2-2,many,TRBV5-1,NA,CASSLWGLGDTGELFF,TGCGCCAGCAGCTTGTGGGGCTTAGGAGACACCGGGGAGCTGTTTTTT
TRBJ2-1,many,TRBV20-1,NA,CSARPHRDEQFF,TGCAGTGCTAGGCCCCATAGAGATGAGCAGTTCTTC
TRBJ1-1,NA,TRBV6-1,TRBD1,CASNPGTGWSEAFF,TGTGCCAGCAATCCCGGGACAGGGTGGTCTGAAGCTTTCTTT
TRBJ2-2,few,TRBV27,TRBD1,CASRAGQGNTGELFF,TGTGCCAGCAGGGCCGGACAGGGAAACACCGGGGAGCTGTTTTTT
TRBJ1-6,many,TRBV9,NA,CASSVGVRDSPLNF,TGTGCCAGCAGCGTAGGGGTCCGGGATTCACCCCTCAACTTT
TRBJ2-2,many,TRBV5-1,NA,CASSLSRGELFF,TGCGCCAGCAGCTTGTCCCGCGGGGAGCTGTTTTTT
TRBJ2-1,many,TRBV20-1,TRBD2,CSARVLAGQNEQFF,TGCAGTGCTAGAGTTCTAGCGGGCCAGAATGAGCAGTTCTTC
TRBJ2-3,many,TRBV20-1,TRBD1,CSAKRDRGQGDTQYF,TGCAGTGCCAAGAGGGACAGGGGGCAGGGAGATACGCAGTATTTT
TRBJ1-1,many,TRBV5-1,NA,CASSWGIKGAEAFF,TGCGCCAGCAGCTGGGGCATCAAGGGCGCTGAAGCTTTCTTT
TRBJ1-3,many,TRBV7-2,NA,CASSFSQTFGNTIYF,TGTGCCAGCAGCTTCAGTCAGACCTTTGGAAACACCATATATTTT
TRBJ1-2,NA,TRBV19,NA,CASSIQRAQLDGYTF,TGTGCCAGTAGTATCCAGAGGGCGCAATTAGATGGCTACACCTTC
TRBJ2-1,NA,TRBV14,TRBD2,CASSPRTRNNEQFF,TGTGCCAGCAGCCCAAGGACTAGAAACAATGAGCAGTTCTTC
TRBJ2-3,NA,TRBV14,TRBD2,CASSQPTSGITDTQYF,TGTGCCAGCAGCCAACCGACTAGCGGGATTACAGATACGCAGTATTTT
TRBJ2-7,many,TRBV6-6,NA,CASSYLVPYEQYF,TGTGCCAGCAGTTACCTGGTCCCCTACGAGCAGTACTTC
TRBJ2-3,many,TRBV6-4,NA,CASSDSRGATDTQYF,TGTGCCAGCAGTGACTCCAGGGGGGCCACAGATACGCAGTATTTT
TRBJ2-2,many,TRBV5-1,NA,CASSLESGTGELFF,TGCGCCAGCAGCTTGGAAAGTGGCACCGGGGAGCTGTTTTTT
TRBJ2-7,many,TRBV11-2,NA,CASSLGQLTYEQYF,TGTGCCAGCAGCTTGGGACAACTGACCTACGAGCAGTACTTC
TRBJ2-2,NA,TRBV12-3/TRBV12-4,NA,CASSLLGGELFF,TGTGCCAGCAGTTTATTGGGCGGGGAGCTGTTTTTT
TRBJ1-1,many,TRBV5-1,NA,CATSTRGMSTEAFF,TGCGCCACCAGCACGCGCGGCATGAGCACTGAAGCTTTCTTT
TRBJ1-2,many,TRBV14,TRBD1,CASSQGRGRGQGGYTF,TGTGCCAGCAGCCAAGGGAGAGGCAGGGGGCAGGGTGGCTACACCTTC
TRBJ1-5,many,TRBV10-3,NA,CAIKPGGSSQTNQPQHF,TGTGCCATCAAGCCCGGCGGCAGCTCCCAAACCAATCAGCCCCAGCATTTT
TRBJ2-3,many,TRBV11-1,NA,CASSFVAGAGDTQYF,TGTGCCAGCAGCTTTGTGGCGGGCGCGGGAGATACGCAGTATTTT
TRBJ2-3,many,TRBV6-6,TRBD2,CASSYSAGLEF,TGTGCCAGCAGTTACTCAGCGGGGTTGGAATTT
TRBJ2-1,many,TRBV20-1,TRBD2,CSARWMASGKKNLDEQFF,TGCAGTGCTAGGTGGATGGCTAGCGGCAAAAAGAATCTCGATGAGCAGTTCTTC
TRBJ2-7,NA,TRBV5-6,TRBD2,CASSLGALSGRAGEQYF,TGTGCCAGCAGCTTGGGGGCCCTTAGCGGGAGGGCCGGCGAGCAGTACTTC
TRBJ1-1,NA,TRBV6-5,TRBD1,CAVGQGGSEAFF,TGTGCCGTGGGACAGGGTGGATCTGAAGCTTTCTTT
TRBJ1-2,many,TRBV10-3,NA,CAITQFGRGDGYTF,TGTGCCATCACCCAATTCGGACGGGGCGATGGCTACACCTTC
TRBJ1-2,many,TRBV20-1,TRBD1,CSAILDRGRGYTF,TGCAGTGCTATACTCGACAGGGGAAGGGGCTACACCTTC
TRBJ2-3,few,TRBV12-3/TRBV12-4,TRBD2,CASSYGGDTDTQYF,TGTGCCAGCAGTTACGGGGGGGACACAGATACGCAGTATTTT
TRBJ1-1,many,TRBV5-1,NA,CASKREGTEAFF,TGCGCCAGCAAAAGAGAGGGCACTGAAGCTTTCTTT
TRBJ2-7,many,TRBV25-1,NA,CASSERTVLYKQYF,TGTGCCAGCAGTGAAAGGACAGTCCTCTATAAGCAGTACTTC
TRBJ2-6,few,TRBV20-1,TRBD1,CSASGQGRLAGANVLTF,TGCAGTGCTTCGGGACAGGGTAGACTTGCTGGGGCCAACGTCCTGACTTTC
TRBJ1-1,many,TRBV20-1,NA,CSAREWGSTEAFF,TGCAGTGCTAGAGAATGGGGCAGCACTGAAGCTTTCTTT
TRBJ2-1,many,TRBV7-3,TRBD2,CASSQGMILAGGFNEQFF,TGTGCCAGCAGTCAAGGGATGATACTAGCGGGAGGATTCAATGAGCAGTTCTTC
TRBJ1-5,few,TRBV29-1,NA,CSFRDHNQPQNF,TGCAGTTTCCGGGACCACAATCAGCCCCAGAATTTT